Listed below are T cell receptor beta chains from one sample, sequenced in a study of CD8 T cells in ankylosing spondylitis. TCRdb recomputed calls from the 5' RACE reads with MiXCR, one row per CDR3 protein. The sample carries 100,000 or so distinct CDR3 sequences, about 8.3% recorded once. Input material: blood, either unsorted or a sorted T cell fraction (not recorded which). These receptors were obtained from a male donor with ankylosing spondylitis. The CDR3 runs from the conserved cysteine through the conserved F or W. Fields, in order: V gene, D gene, clone size, J gene, CDR3 DNA, CDR3 protein. A D gene is named only where the DNA matches it firmly. A clone size is listed for some rows: how often the clone was seen (once, few, many), or a class if it is expanded.

v_call: TRBV6-1
d_call: TRBD2
clone_size: many
j_call: TRBJ2-1
cdr3_nt: TGTGCCAGCAGTGAAGCAGTAGCGGGAGGAGATGAGCAGTTCTTC
cdr3_aa: CASSEAVAGGDEQFF

v_call: TRBV27
d_call: TRBD1
clone_size: few
j_call: TRBJ2-1
cdr3_nt: TGTGCCAGCAGTCTAATGGGACAGGGGGGTGAGCAGTTCTTC
cdr3_aa: CASSLMGQGGEQFF

v_call: TRBV7-8
d_call: TRBD2
clone_size: few
j_call: TRBJ2-5
cdr3_nt: TGTGCCAGCAGCTTACCCCTGGGGGATAGCGGGAGGGCAGTGACCCAGTACTTC
cdr3_aa: CASSLPLGDSGRAVTQYF

v_call: TRBV20-1
d_call: NA
clone_size: many
j_call: TRBJ1-6
cdr3_nt: TGCAGTGCGCCGGACTCACACTCCTATAATTCACCCCTCCACTTT
cdr3_aa: CSAPDSHSYNSPLHF

v_call: TRBV25-1
d_call: NA
clone_size: few
j_call: TRBJ2-3
cdr3_nt: TGTGCCAGCAGTGAATATGGGGAGGGCACAGATACGCAGTATTTT
cdr3_aa: CASSEYGEGTDTQYF

v_call: TRBV10-2
d_call: NA
clone_size: NA
j_call: TRBJ2-1
cdr3_nt: TGCGCCAGCAGTGACCAACTAGCTGAGCAGTTCTTC
cdr3_aa: CASSDQLAEQFF

v_call: TRBV20-1
d_call: NA
clone_size: few
j_call: TRBJ2-7
cdr3_nt: TGCAGTGCTAGAGATTGGGAAGACCACCCCTACGAGCAGTACTTC
cdr3_aa: CSARDWEDHPYEQYF

v_call: TRBV29-1
d_call: NA
clone_size: many
j_call: TRBJ2-7
cdr3_nt: TGCAGCGTTGTGGGGCAGGGCGGCCTCTACGAGCAGTACTTC
cdr3_aa: CSVVGQGGLYEQYF

v_call: TRBV7-9
d_call: NA
clone_size: NA
j_call: TRBJ1-4
cdr3_nt: TGTGCCAGCAGCTCGCCGGGGGAGGAAGGTGAAAAACTGTTTTTT
cdr3_aa: CASSSPGEEGEKLFF

v_call: TRBV19
d_call: NA
clone_size: many
j_call: TRBJ1-5
cdr3_nt: TGTGCCAGTAGAAAGAGGGGGGGGCGACAGCCCCAGCATTTT
cdr3_aa: CASRKRGGRQPQHF

v_call: TRBV14
d_call: TRBD2
clone_size: NA
j_call: TRBJ2-7
cdr3_nt: TGTGCCAGCAGCCCTCCGGGACTAGCGGGAGACGGTTACGAGCAGTACTTC
cdr3_aa: CASSPPGLAGDGYEQYF

v_call: TRBV15
d_call: TRBD1
clone_size: NA
j_call: TRBJ2-7
cdr3_nt: TGTGCCACCAGCAGGGGGGCTGGGACAGCCTCCTACGAGCAGTACTTC
cdr3_aa: CATSRGAGTASYEQYF

v_call: TRBV7-9
d_call: TRBD2
clone_size: NA
j_call: TRBJ2-5
cdr3_nt: TGTGCCAGCACCCGGCGAGGGGCGGGAGGAGGAGAGACCCAGTACTTC
cdr3_aa: CASTRRGAGGGETQYF

v_call: TRBV5-4
d_call: NA
clone_size: NA
j_call: TRBJ1-2
cdr3_nt: TGTGCCAGCAGCTTGGACAGGGCCTCCGGAAGCTACACCTTC
cdr3_aa: CASSLDRASGSYTF

v_call: TRBV11-2
d_call: TRBD1
clone_size: NA
j_call: TRBJ2-3
cdr3_nt: TGTGCCAGCAGAATTACGACAGGGGGAGGCGCAGATACGCAGTATTTT
cdr3_aa: CASRITTGGGADTQYF

v_call: TRBV5-1
d_call: NA
clone_size: few
j_call: TRBJ2-2
cdr3_nt: TGCGCCAGCAGCCTGGATGAGTCCGGGGAGCTGTTTTTT
cdr3_aa: CASSLDESGELFF

v_call: TRBV6-1
d_call: NA
clone_size: NA
j_call: TRBJ1-6
cdr3_nt: TGTGCCAGCAGGGTAGACAGCGGGGATGCTTCACCCCTCCACTTT
cdr3_aa: CASRVDSGDASPLHF

v_call: TRBV20-1
d_call: NA
clone_size: NA
j_call: TRBJ2-1
cdr3_nt: TGCAGTGCTACAAGGGACTCCTCGCGGGAGCAGTTCTTC
cdr3_aa: CSATRDSSREQFF

v_call: TRBV5-1
d_call: TRBD1
clone_size: many
j_call: TRBJ2-7
cdr3_nt: TGCGCCAGCAGCACCGGACAGGGGGCATACGAGCAGTACTTC
cdr3_aa: CASSTGQGAYEQYF

v_call: TRBV4-2
d_call: NA
clone_size: many
j_call: TRBJ1-1
cdr3_nt: TGTGCCAGCAGCCAAGATCAGGGTTCGGGTACCAACACTGAAGCTTTCTTT
cdr3_aa: CASSQDQGSGTNTEAFF

v_call: TRBV15
d_call: NA
clone_size: NA
j_call: TRBJ1-3
cdr3_nt: TGTGCCACCAGCAGGCCTCGCGACACTCTCCTTAGCTCTGGAAACACCATATATTTT
cdr3_aa: CATSRPRDTLLSSGNTIYF

v_call: TRBV5-6
d_call: NA
clone_size: NA
j_call: TRBJ2-5
cdr3_nt: TGTGCCAGCAGCTTAGGGGGAGAAGAGACCCAGTACTTC
cdr3_aa: CASSLGGEETQYF

v_call: TRBV7-8
d_call: NA
clone_size: few
j_call: TRBJ2-1
cdr3_nt: TGTGCCAGCAGCTTGGACTCCTCTAGAGAGCAGTTCTTC
cdr3_aa: CASSLDSSREQFF

v_call: TRBV20-1
d_call: NA
clone_size: few
j_call: TRBJ2-1
cdr3_nt: TGCAGTGCCTTGACTAGCTCCTACAATGAGCAGTTCTTC
cdr3_aa: CSALTSSYNEQFF

v_call: TRBV20-1
d_call: NA
clone_size: NA
j_call: TRBJ2-1
cdr3_nt: TGCAGTGCTAGAGACCTTCGACAGGCTAGCTCCTACAATGAGCAGTTCTTC
cdr3_aa: CSARDLRQASSYNEQFF

v_call: TRBV3-1
d_call: NA
clone_size: NA
j_call: TRBJ2-5
cdr3_nt: TGTGCCAGCAGCCAAGATTCCAGGGAAGAGACCCAGTACTTC
cdr3_aa: CASSQDSREETQYF

v_call: TRBV6-1
d_call: NA
clone_size: NA
j_call: TRBJ1-5
cdr3_nt: TGTGCCAGCATGGTCTCGGTTTATAGCAATCAGCCCCAGCATTTT
cdr3_aa: CASMVSVYSNQPQHF

v_call: TRBV10-2
d_call: NA
clone_size: few
j_call: TRBJ1-5
cdr3_nt: TGCGCCAGCAGTTCTCCAGGCAATCAGCCCCAGCATTTT
cdr3_aa: CASSSPGNQPQHF

v_call: TRBV12-3/TRBV12-4
d_call: NA
clone_size: many
j_call: TRBJ1-1
cdr3_nt: TGTGCCAGCAGTCCCCAGGGCGTGAACACTGAAGCTTTCTTT
cdr3_aa: CASSPQGVNTEAFF

v_call: TRBV29-1
d_call: NA
clone_size: many
j_call: TRBJ1-2
cdr3_nt: TGCAGCGTTGCAGGGGATCTAGGCTACACCTTC
cdr3_aa: CSVAGDLGYTF

v_call: TRBV4-1
d_call: NA
clone_size: few
j_call: TRBJ2-7
cdr3_nt: TGCGCCAGCAGCCAAGATGGCCCTCAACGTCGGGGTGAGCAGTACTTC
cdr3_aa: CASSQDGPQRRGEQYF

v_call: TRBV20-1
d_call: TRBD1
clone_size: many
j_call: TRBJ2-7
cdr3_nt: TGCAGTGCTAGAGTATGGACAGGGGTGGGCGAGCAGTACTTC
cdr3_aa: CSARVWTGVGEQYF

v_call: TRBV7-8
d_call: NA
clone_size: many
j_call: TRBJ1-2
cdr3_nt: TGTGCCAGCAGCTTAGTTCCAGCCTATGGCTACACCTTC
cdr3_aa: CASSLVPAYGYTF

v_call: TRBV6-5
d_call: NA
clone_size: few
j_call: TRBJ2-1
cdr3_nt: TGTGCCAGCAGTTACGGATCGGGTGAGCAGTTCTTC
cdr3_aa: CASSYGSGEQFF

v_call: TRBV6-1
d_call: TRBD1
clone_size: NA
j_call: TRBJ2-1
cdr3_nt: TGTGCCAGCAGTGAAAGGGACAGGAACAATGAGCAGTTCTTC
cdr3_aa: CASSERDRNNEQFF

v_call: TRBV5-6
d_call: NA
clone_size: many
j_call: TRBJ2-1
cdr3_nt: TGTGCCAGCAGCCCGGCGGGGTACAGTTACAATGAGCAGTTCTTC
cdr3_aa: CASSPAGYSYNEQFF

v_call: TRBV13
d_call: NA
clone_size: NA
j_call: TRBJ1-5
cdr3_nt: TGTGCCAGCTCGGTGGGGGGGGGCAGTCAGCCCCAGCATTTT
cdr3_aa: CASSVGGGSQPQHF

v_call: TRBV30
d_call: NA
clone_size: few
j_call: TRBJ2-1
cdr3_nt: TGTGCCTGGAGGCCTTCGGGGAGCTCCTACAATGAGCAGTTCTTC
cdr3_aa: CAWRPSGSSYNEQFF

v_call: TRBV5-6
d_call: NA
clone_size: NA
j_call: TRBJ2-5
cdr3_nt: TGTGCCAGCAGCCCGGACGGCCGACCGGAGTACTTC
cdr3_aa: CASSPDGRPEYF

v_call: TRBV12-3/TRBV12-4
d_call: TRBD2
clone_size: many
j_call: TRBJ2-1
cdr3_nt: TGTGCCAGCAAGCTAGCGGGAGTCTACAATGAGCAGTTCTTC
cdr3_aa: CASKLAGVYNEQFF

v_call: TRBV28
d_call: TRBD1
clone_size: few
j_call: TRBJ2-2
cdr3_nt: TGTGCCAGCAGTTTAGCGGACAGGCTGACCGGGGAGCTGTTTTTT
cdr3_aa: CASSLADRLTGELFF

v_call: TRBV5-1
d_call: NA
clone_size: few
j_call: TRBJ2-1
cdr3_nt: TGCGCCAGCAGCTTGGAACAACTGGGGATTGAGCAGTTCTTC
cdr3_aa: CASSLEQLGIEQFF

v_call: TRBV12-3/TRBV12-4
d_call: NA
clone_size: many
j_call: TRBJ2-1
cdr3_nt: TGTGCCAGCAGTTTAGCCAATGAGCAGTTCTTC
cdr3_aa: CASSLANEQFF

v_call: TRBV20-1
d_call: NA
clone_size: few
j_call: TRBJ2-1
cdr3_nt: TGCAGTGCTAGAGTACTAGCCTATTACAATGAGCAGTTCTTC
cdr3_aa: CSARVLAYYNEQFF

v_call: TRBV6-2/TRBV6-3
d_call: NA
clone_size: many
j_call: TRBJ1-1
cdr3_nt: TGTGCCAGCAGTATAGGGACACTGAACACTGAAGCTTTCTTT
cdr3_aa: CASSIGTLNTEAFF

v_call: TRBV11-1
d_call: TRBD2
clone_size: NA
j_call: TRBJ2-7
cdr3_nt: TGTGCCAGCAGCTCACCCGGGACTAGCGGATACGAGCAGTACTTC
cdr3_aa: CASSSPGTSGYEQYF

v_call: TRBV9
d_call: TRBD1
clone_size: few
j_call: TRBJ1-3
cdr3_nt: TGTGCCAGCAGCCAGGGGGGAGGTCTCTCTGGAAACACCATATATTTT
cdr3_aa: CASSQGGGLSGNTIYF

v_call: TRBV27
d_call: NA
clone_size: NA
j_call: TRBJ1-2
cdr3_nt: TGTGCCAGCAGTTTATCGAAGCGGTATGGCTACACCTTC
cdr3_aa: CASSLSKRYGYTF

v_call: TRBV2
d_call: NA
clone_size: NA
j_call: TRBJ2-3
cdr3_nt: TGTGCCAGCAGTGAGGTCCGGACCCGCACAGATACGCAGTATTTT
cdr3_aa: CASSEVRTRTDTQYF

v_call: TRBV11-2
d_call: NA
clone_size: NA
j_call: TRBJ2-1
cdr3_nt: TGTGCCAGCAGCTTAGGTTCCCCAGAGGGAGAAATCTACAATGAGCAGTTCTTC
cdr3_aa: CASSLGSPEGEIYNEQFF

v_call: TRBV7-9
d_call: TRBD2
clone_size: many
j_call: TRBJ2-7
cdr3_nt: TGTGCCAGCAGCCCAGAAGGGGGACTAGCGGAATACGAGCAGTACTTC
cdr3_aa: CASSPEGGLAEYEQYF

v_call: TRBV6-4
d_call: TRBD2
clone_size: NA
j_call: TRBJ2-1
cdr3_nt: TGTGCCAGCAGTGACGAAGCGGGAGCAGGCAATGAGCAGTTCTTC
cdr3_aa: CASSDEAGAGNEQFF

v_call: TRBV7-9
d_call: TRBD2
clone_size: NA
j_call: TRBJ2-5
cdr3_nt: TGTGCCAGCAGCCCCTGGGGACTAGCCGAACAGACCCAGTACTTC
cdr3_aa: CASSPWGLAEQTQYF

v_call: TRBV24-1
d_call: NA
clone_size: many
j_call: TRBJ1-1
cdr3_nt: TGTGCCACCAGTGATTGGCAGGAGTCTGAAGCTTTCTTT
cdr3_aa: CATSDWQESEAFF

v_call: TRBV14
d_call: TRBD2
clone_size: few
j_call: TRBJ2-5
cdr3_nt: TGTGCCAGCAGCCAAGGACTAGCGGGCGTGGAGACCCAGTACTTC
cdr3_aa: CASSQGLAGVETQYF

v_call: TRBV5-1
d_call: TRBD1
clone_size: many
j_call: TRBJ2-2
cdr3_nt: TGCGCCAGCAGCCCCGGGACAGCCCTTAACACCGGGGAGCTGTTTTTT
cdr3_aa: CASSPGTALNTGELFF

v_call: TRBV12-3/TRBV12-4
d_call: TRBD1
clone_size: NA
j_call: TRBJ1-2
cdr3_nt: TGTGCCAGCAGTTTTTGGGACCAAGACAGGGGGGGTGTTGGCTACACCTTC
cdr3_aa: CASSFWDQDRGGVGYTF

v_call: TRBV6-1
d_call: NA
clone_size: few
j_call: TRBJ2-1
cdr3_nt: TGTGCCAGCAGTGATGGGCCGGAGGAGCTCTTC
cdr3_aa: CASSDGPEELF